This T cell receptor beta chain was sequenced for a study of tumor and adjacent non-tumor tissue in lung cancer. A modified ARM-PCR protocol with three rounds of nested PCR amplified TCRbeta. TCRdb used MiXCR to reprocess the multiplex PCR reads, holding one entry per CDR3 protein. The sample includes about 80,000 distinct CDR3 sequences, approximately 80% of them seen just once. About this clonotype: An end of the junction differs from the germline gene, which may be a read error.

Germline CDR1 DFQATT, CDR2 SNEGSKA (reference sequence). The CDR3 is made up of 15 amino acids. No cell sorting was done before RNA was extracted from the tissue. The normal lung tissue was taken more than 3 cm from the tumor edge. V usage is TRBV20-1 and J usage is TRBJ1-5; 8 bases agree with TRBD1. This clonotype originated in a man between 60 and 70 years old with non-small cell lung cancer. The sample comprised distant non-tumor lung tissue. The DNA of the CDR3 is TGCAGTGCTAGAGAAGGCAGGGGGCTGGGTCAGACCCAGCATTTT. Translated: CSAREGRGLGQTQHF.